A single sample gave rise to the 3 T cell receptor beta chains below, sequenced in a study of cytomegalovirus exposure and HLA in healthy donors. The method was immunoSEQ multiplex PCR; TCRdb's version includes in-frame clones alone and lacks a portion of them. The table records about 73,000 clones, 85% to 90% of them present only once. Sequencing was performed on PBMCs. The receptors originated from a woman between 18 and 29 years old in good health and CMV-seropositive.

This clone came up once. CDR3 DNA sequence: TGTGCCAGCCATAGCGGGAGTTGGGATACGCAGTATTTT. Protein sequence: CASHSGSWDTQYF. V gene TRBV5-6 combines with J gene TRBJ2-3; 9 bases map to TRBD2. The J segment lost 6 bases and the V segment lost 7 bases, leaving 6 bases of the junction unmatched. The germline V gene encodes CDR1 SGHDT and CDR2 YYEEEE. The CDR3 is made up of 13 amino acids. Based on the CDR3 plus reference TRBV5-6 and TRBJ2-3, the full variable domain is DAGVTQSPTHLIKTRGQQVTLRCSPKSGHDTVSWYQQALGQGPQFIFQYYEEEERQRGNFPDRFSGHQFPNYSSELNVNALLLGDSALYLCASHSGSWDTQYFGPGTRLTVL.

The chain links TRBV14 to TRBJ1-6; TRBD1 is a possible D gene (6 bases). Germline loops: CDR1 SGHDN, CDR2 FVKESK. The CDR3 spans 15 residues. With 4 bases removed from V and 9 bases from J, the gap between germline ends came to 16 bases. This chain's CDR3 is CASSPGGGAGSPLHF. Here the CDR3 DNA reads TGTGCCAGCAGCCCAGGCGGGGGCGCCGGTTCACCCCTCCACTTT.

This sequence joins TRBV7-9 and TRBJ1-6, with TRBD1 matching over 9 bases. Germline trimming cut 9 bases from V and 9 bases from J; bases unmatched to any gene: 12. The CDR3 contains 15 residues. Germline V gives CDR1 SEHNR, CDR2 FQNEAQ (reference sequence). CDR3 protein: CASMKQGAVVSPLHF. The CDR3 coding sequence is TGTGCCAGTATGAAACAGGGGGCAGTAGTTTCACCCCTCCACTTT. The full variable domain, its missing parts supplied by reference TRBV7-9 and TRBJ1-6, is DTGVSQNPRHKITKRGQNVTFRCDPISEHNRLYWYRQTLGQGPEFLTYFQNEAQLEKSRLLSDRFSAERPKGSFSTLEIQRTEQGDSAMYLCASMKQGAVVSPLHFGNGTRLTVT.